This entry concerns a single TCR beta chain. These data originate in a study of blood T cell repertoires in COVID-19. Produced via immunoSEQ multiplex PCR; TCRdb's table is partial and in-frame only. The sample has roughly 380,000 clones, around nine tenths seen once. This CDR3 spans 14 amino acids. J lost 5 bases, V lost 4 bases, and 4 bases had no gene match. Germline CDR1 is KGHSH and CDR2 is LQKENI. V usage is TRBV18 and J usage is TRBJ1-1; TRBD1 matches at 10 bases. Sequences were obtained from peripheral blood. The TCR sequence derives from a woman in her forties with COVID-19, enrolled during active disease. CDR3 sequence (DNA): TGTGCCAGCTCACGACAGGGGGCAGGTACTGAAGCTTTCTTT. Its protein is CASSRQGAGTEAFF.